These 11 T cell receptor beta chains were sequenced from one sample in a study of blood T cell repertoires in COVID-19. The assay was immunoSEQ multiplex PCR, and TCRdb's table has in-frame clones only and misses some. The table shows roughly 28,000 clones, with about 80% occurring only once. Sequencing was carried out using peripheral blood. The receptors stem from a man aged 70-80 years with acute or convalescent COVID-19.

The chain is built from TRBV19 and TRBJ2-1; 16 nucleotides align to TRBD2. CDR3 length equals 18 residues. J gave up 6 bases and V 4 bases, and 9 bases lay outside the gene matches. The V gene's germline CDR1 is LNHDA and CDR2 SQIVND (reference sequence). The CDR3 sequence is CASSTGLAGGLNSNEQFF. The CDR3 DNA sequence: TGTGCCAGTAGTACGGGACTAGCGGGAGGGTTAAATTCCAATGAGCAGTTCTTC.

The rearrangement uses TRBV11-3 and TRBJ2-7, with 8 bases lining up with TRBD2. From germline, CDR1 is SGHNT and CDR2 YENEEA. The CDR3 is made up of 13 amino acids. V trimming: 3 bases; J trimming: 7 bases; junction bases outside the gene matches: 5. The CDR3 DNA reads as TGTGCCAGCAGCTTCTCCGGGGGGGGAGAGCAGTACTTC. Translated, it gives CASSFSGGGEQYF.

The rearrangement joins TRBV2 to TRBJ2-5; 7 bases fit TRBD1. CDR1 SNHLY and CDR2 FYNNEI come from the germline V gene. The V segment lost 8 bases and the J segment 7 bases; nucleotides outside the gene matches: 13. The CDR3 is 14 amino acids. The CDR3 nucleotides are TGTGCCAGCCTCCGGGACAGCCGATTAGGGACCCAGTACTTC. It yields the protein CASLRDSRLGTQYF. The full variable domain, with the rest looked up from reference TRBV2 and TRBJ2-5, is EPEVTQTPSHQVTQMGQEVILRCVPISNHLYFYWYRQILGQKVEFLVSFYNNEISEKSEIFDDQFSVERPDGSNFTLKIRSTKLEDSAMYFCASLRDSRLGTQYFGPGTRLLVL.

The chain uses TRBV3-1 (or the pseudogene TRBV3-2) and TRBJ1-2; D unclear. This CDR3 comprises 15 residues. Germline V CDR1 and CDR2: LGHDT, YNNKEL (reference sequence). V gave up 1 base and J gave up 8 bases, with 17 bases separating them. This chain's CDR3 is CASSQGVSEVDGYTF. CDR3 in DNA: TGTGCCAGCAGCCAAGGGGTGTCTGAGGTTGACGGCTACACCTTC.

V and J are TRBV20-1 and TRBJ1-1; possibly TRBD1 for D (5 bases). CDR3 length: 15 residues. With 3 bases removed from V and 1 base from J, the gap between germline ends came to 15 bases. Germline CDR1 and CDR2: DFQATT and SNEGSKA (reference sequence). CDR3 sequence (DNA): TGCAGTGCTAGTTGGACATCCCTTCCGAACACTGAAGCTTTCTTT. Amino acids: CSASWTSLPNTEAFF.

The chain links TRBV11-2 to TRBJ2-1, with 15 nucleotides matching TRBD2. In germline, CDR1 is SGHAT, CDR2 FQNNGV. Trimming cost V 6 bases and J 7 bases; bases outside gene matches: 4. The CDR3 consists of 15 residues. The CDR3 region has the DNA TGTGCCAGCAGTTCCGGGACTAGCGGGGGGAATGAGCAGTTCTTC. Translation gives CASSSGTSGGNEQFF.

The chain links TRBV12-5 to TRBJ1-5; TRBD1 is a possible D gene (5 bases). The germline V gene encodes CDR1 LGHNT and CDR2 FRNRAP. The length of the CDR3 is 16 residues. Trimming pared 7 bases from V and 3 bases from J, leaving 19 bases between. The CDR3 protein is CASASGGGDHNQPQHF. For the CDR3, the DNA is TGTGCTAGTGCCTCAGGCGGGGGGGACCACAATCAGCCCCAGCATTTT. Variable domain in full (rest from reference TRBV12-5 and TRBJ1-5): DARVTQTPRHKVTEMGQEVTMRCQPILGHNTVFWYRQTMMQGLELLAYFRNRAPLDDSGMPKDRFSAEMPDATLATLKIQPSEPRDSAVYFCASASGGGDHNQPQHFGDGTRLSIL.

The rearrangement uses TRBV4-2 and TRBJ2-2; 10 bases match TRBD2. Looked up from germline, CDR1 is LGHNA and CDR2 is YNFKEQ. The J segment lost 0 bases and the V segment lost 0 bases, leaving 4 bases of the junction unmatched. This CDR3 is 18 amino acids long. CDR3 in amino acids: CASSQDRSGGANTGELFF. CDR3 nucleotide sequence: TGTGCCAGCAGCCAAGATAGAAGCGGGGGGGCGAACACCGGGGAGCTGTTTTTT.

The V and J genes are TRBV5-8 and TRBJ2-2; no firm D call. Germline V gene lookup returns CDR1 SGHTS and CDR2 YDEGEE. V was pared by 2 bases and J by 4 bases, with 6 bases between. The CDR3 extends over 13 amino acids. The CDR3 sequence is CASSFVSTGELFF. The CDR3 coding sequence is TGTGCCAGCAGCTTTGTCTCCACCGGGGAGCTGTTTTTT.

This chain connects TRBV6-6 to TRBJ2-1; no clear D gene. Germline-derived CDR1 and CDR2 are MNHNY and SVGAGI (reference sequence). CDR3 length: 12 amino acids. Trimming pared 0 bases from V and 10 bases from J, leaving 7 bases between. The chain's CDR3 is CASSYSRHEQFF. The CDR3 bases are TGTGCCAGCAGTTACTCGCGGCACGAGCAGTTCTTC.

The rearrangement links TRBV27 to TRBJ1-5, with TRBD1 as a possible D gene (6 bases). CDR1 and CDR2 (germline): MNHEY, SMNVEV (reference sequence). CDR3 length: 15 residues. V dropped 2 bases and J dropped 6 bases, with 14 bases sitting between them. CDR3 nucleotide sequence: TGTGCCAGCAGTTTAAACAGGGCTGCAGGTCAGCCCCAGCATTTT. It encodes CASSLNRAAGQPQHF.